These T cell receptor beta chains were read from a single sample in a study of T cell changes during pregnancy in multiple sclerosis. Produced via immunoSEQ multiplex PCR; TCRdb's table is partial and in-frame only. The profile shows just over 35,000 clones, approximately 89% of them singletons. The sample was CD4+ T cells from peripheral blood mononuclear cells, taken after pregnancy. The receptors shown here come from a female donor in good health, enrolled as a control in a pregnancy study. CDR3s include the opening cysteine and the closing phenylalanine or tryptophan. The order of the fields is CDR3 protein, CDR3 DNA, D gene, V gene, J gene, clone size. A D gene is named only where the DNA matches it firmly. Not every row has a clone size; where given, it reads once, few, many or a size class.

CASSVAVNRENGYTF	TGTGCCAGCAGTGTCGCGGTCAACAGGGAAAATGGCTACACCTTC	.	TRBV2	TRBJ1-2	once
CASSRDRSSYEQYF	TGTGCCAGCAGTAGGGACAGGAGCTCCTACGAGCAGTACTTC	TRBD1	TRBV6-6	TRBJ2-7	once
CASSVGEGSYNSPLHF	TGTGCCAGCAGCGTAGGGGAGGGGTCCTATAATTCACCCCTCCACTTT	.	TRBV9	TRBJ1-6	.
CATSVTPGSGNQPQHF	TGTGCCACCAGCGTTACACCAGGGTCAGGCAATCAGCCCCAGCATTTT	.	TRBV15	TRBJ1-5	.
CASGLGGGTEAFF	TGTGCCAGTGGCCTAGGGGGGGGCACTGAAGCTTTCTTT	.	TRBV7-3	TRBJ1-1	.
CASRLDQPQHF	TGTGCCAGCAGACTAGATCAGCCCCAGCATTTT	.	TRBV2	TRBJ1-5	.
CASSLDYRSNTEAFF	TGTGCCAGCAGCTTGGACTACCGTTCGAACACTGAAGCTTTCTTT	.	TRBV5-4	TRBJ1-1	once
CAISGDHRGGVGYNSPLHF	TGTGCCATCAGTGGGGACCACAGGGGAGGAGTTGGTTATAATTCACCCCTCCACTTT	TRBD1	TRBV10-3	TRBJ1-6	.
CSASMTPGGNTIYF	TGCAGCGCCAGCATGACTCCTGGGGGAAACACCATATATTTT	.	TRBV29-1	TRBJ1-3	once
CASRTGGSGNTIYF	TGTGCCAGCAGAACAGGGGGATCTGGAAACACCATATATTTT	TRBD1	TRBV6-6	TRBJ1-3	.
CASSLDRAISGANVLTF	TGTGCCAGCAGTCTCGACAGGGCGATCTCTGGGGCCAACGTCCTGACTTTC	TRBD1	TRBV25-1	TRBJ2-6	.
CASSSVAGESDEQFF	TGTGCCAGTAGTTCGGTAGCGGGCGAGTCGGATGAGCAGTTCTTC	TRBD2	TRBV19	TRBJ2-1	.
CASSVDRRNTEAFF	TGTGCCAGCAGCGTGGACAGGAGGAACACTGAAGCTTTCTTT	TRBD1	TRBV9	TRBJ1-1	few
CASSLSLQGVQNEQYF	TGTGCCAGCAGCTTATCACTGCAGGGGGTTCAGAACGAGCAGTACTTC	TRBD1	TRBV11-2	TRBJ2-7	.
CASSAGQGGNQPQHF	TGTGCCAGCAGCGCTGGACAGGGCGGCAATCAGCCCCAGCATTTT	TRBD1	TRBV5-4	TRBJ1-5	once
CASSLGPGEAFF	TGTGCCAGCAGCTTAGGTCCAGGGGAAGCTTTCTTT	.	TRBV7-3	TRBJ1-1	.
CAWTRQAIPYEQYF	TGTGCCTGGACGCGACAGGCCATTCCCTACGAGCAGTACTTC	.	TRBV30	TRBJ2-7	.
CASSLVVSDTGELFF	TGCGCCAGCAGCTTGGTGGTAAGCGACACCGGGGAGCTGTTTTTT	.	TRBV5-1	TRBJ2-2	.
CASSPGLAGALSYEQYF	TGTGCCAGCAGCCCTGGACTAGCGGGGGCCCTCTCCTACGAGCAGTACTTC	TRBD2	TRBV5-4	TRBJ2-7	.
CASRARGQGVYGYTF	TGTGCCAGCAGAGCCAGGGGGCAGGGGGTCTATGGCTACACCTTC	TRBD1	TRBV7-8	TRBJ1-2	.
CASSPLGTGSGANVLTF	TGTGCCAGCTCACCACTCGGGACAGGGTCCGGGGCCAACGTCCTGACTTTC	TRBD1	TRBV18	TRBJ2-6	.
CASSLGRGETQYF	TGTGCCAGCAGCCTCGGACGGGGGGAGACCCAGTACTTC	.	TRBV7-3	TRBJ2-5	once